Listed below are T cell receptor beta chains from one sample, sequenced in a study of cytomegalovirus exposure and HLA in healthy donors. Profiled with immunoSEQ multiplex PCR; TCRdb holds only in-frame clones, not every one. This sample has around 190,000 clones, with 75% to 90% found just once. Sequencing was done on a sample of PBMCs. Receptor source: a young woman in good health and CMV-seronegative. The CDR3 runs from the conserved cysteine through the conserved F or W. The D gene is left open where the match is weak. Not every row has a clone size; where given, it reads once, few, many or a size class.

CDR3 protein,CDR3 DNA,D gene,clone size,V gene,J gene
CASSQTGDSNQPQHF,TGTGCCAGCAGTCAGACAGGGGATAGCAATCAGCCCCAGCATTTT,TRBD1,NA,TRBV28,TRBJ1-5
CASSSAGGIEAFF,TGTGCCAGCAGTTCCGCAGGGGGAATTGAAGCTTTCTTT,TRBD1,NA,TRBV28,TRBJ1-1
CASSEMTGVMSDEQFF,TGTGCCAGCAGTGAGATGACAGGGGTCATGAGCGATGAGCAGTTCTTC,TRBD1,NA,TRBV2,TRBJ2-1
CASSSGTSSSYEQYF,TGTGCCAGCAGCTCCGGGACTTCGAGCTCCTACGAGCAGTACTTC,NA,once,TRBV28,TRBJ2-7
CASSNAGQGLLNTEAFF,TGTGCCAGCAGCAACGCAGGACAGGGGTTATTGAACACTGAAGCTTTCTTT,TRBD1,NA,TRBV7-9,TRBJ1-1
CASSLERSSNEQFF,TGTGCCAGCAGCTTGGAGCGGTCTTCCAATGAGCAGTTCTTC,NA,NA,TRBV11-3,TRBJ2-1
CASSVAQEDTQYF,TGTGCCAGCAGTGTCGCCCAGGAAGATACGCAGTATTTT,NA,NA,TRBV2,TRBJ2-3
CASRGQNEQYF,TGTGCCAGCCGGGGACAGAACGAGCAGTACTTC,TRBD1,NA,TRBV19,TRBJ2-7
CASAVSRVGNEQFF,TGTGCCAGCGCCGTAAGCAGGGTGGGCAATGAGCAGTTCTTC,NA,NA,TRBV6-1,TRBJ2-1
CASSREETQYF,TGTGCCAGCAGCCGAGAGGAGACCCAGTACTTC,NA,NA,TRBV7-9,TRBJ2-5
CASSEFVGGTEAFF,TGTGCCAGCAGTGAATTTGTGGGAGGCACTGAAGCTTTCTTT,NA,NA,TRBV6-1,TRBJ1-1
CASSFGTSGRYEQYF,TGTGCCAGCAGCTTTGGGACTAGCGGGAGGTACGAGCAGTACTTC,TRBD2,NA,TRBV5-6,TRBJ2-7